The text below deals with one T cell receptor beta chain. The sample is drawn from a study of CD8 T cells in Susac syndrome. CDR3 length: 16 residues. V lost 5 bases and J lost 0, with 16 bases in between. Germline-derived CDR1 and CDR2 are LNHDA and SQIVND (reference sequence). It was treatment-naive patients with stable or active relapsing-remitting disease who made up the multiple sclerosis controls. Negative isolation was used for CD8+ and CD4+ T cells, and FACS enrichment was applied to TEMRA cells. A quantity of about 0.5 to 1 ug RNA underwent reverse transcription using random hexamers. The authors amplified TCR beta CDR3 across 54 Vbeta and 13 Jbeta using immunoSEQ multiplex PCR. TCRdb re-called the immunoSEQ multiplex PCR reads through MiXCR, storing one row per CDR3 protein. The table shows roughly 120,000 distinct CDR3 sequences, with about 92% occurring only once.

The source is a human donor with multiple sclerosis. Sequenced sample: CD4+ T cells from PBMCs. V and J are TRBV19 and TRBJ1-1, with a possible D match to TRBD1 (5 bases). The CDR3 DNA reads as TGTGCCAGTAGTCCCGGGGGTGGGCTCCTGAACACTGAAGCTTTCTTT. It codes for CASSPGGGLLNTEAFF.